These T cell receptor beta chains were read from a single sample in a study of T cells after yellow fever vaccination. TCRdb independently ran MiXCR on the 5' RACE reads; one entry per CDR3 protein. There are a few hundred thousand distinct CDR3 sequences in the sample; 6.9% occur only once, and about 0.9% lies in the top ten. The sample consisted of CD4+ T cells sorted from PBMCs, taken 15 days after the yellow fever booster vaccination. These receptors were taken from a man younger than 40 who received the YFV17D yellow fever vaccine. Both conserved end residues are part of each CDR3. D genes are given only for firm matches. Expanded clones get a size class; other rows say once, few or many, or leave the size out.

DNA	CDR3	V	size	D	J
TGTGCCCTCCGGCGACGACTACTTAGCACAGATACGCAGTATTTT	CALRRRLLSTDTQYF	TRBV12-3/TRBV12-4	few	-	TRBJ2-3
TGTGCCAGCAGCTTCAGGGCAAACACTGAAGCTTTCTTT	CASSFRANTEAFF	TRBV12-3/TRBV12-4	many	-	TRBJ1-1
TGTGCCAGCAGCCGGGACTTGAACACAGATACGCAGTATTTT	CASSRDLNTDTQYF	TRBV7-2	many	-	TRBJ2-3
TGTGCCAGCAGCCAACAGGGACTAGCTAGGAATGAGCAGTTCTTC	CASSQQGLARNEQFF	TRBV9	few	TRBD2	TRBJ2-1
TGCGCCAGCAGCCAAGAAGCGACAGGGCTTTGGGAGACCCAGTACTTC	CASSQEATGLWETQYF	TRBV4-3	-	TRBD1	TRBJ2-5
TGTGCCAGCAGCTTAGTGGGCGGGAGGCGCCACAATGAGCAGTTCTTC	CASSLVGGRRHNEQFF	TRBV11-2	few	TRBD2	TRBJ2-1
TGCAGTGCTAGGAGGGGACCCACTAATGAAAAACTGTTTTTT	CSARRGPTNEKLFF	TRBV20-1	many	-	TRBJ1-4
TGCAGTGCCCTTAGCGGGAGGAGCTCCTACGAGCAGTACTTC	CSALSGRSSYEQYF	TRBV20-1	few	TRBD2	TRBJ2-7
TGCAGTGCTGCCGCAGTGGCCCAGACTAGCGAGCAGTACTTC	CSAAAVAQTSEQYF	TRBV20-1	-	-	TRBJ2-7
TGTGCCAGCAGCCCAGATCGAGTAGCGGTCCTTTCAACCTACGAGCAGTACTTC	CASSPDRVAVLSTYEQYF	TRBV11-2	few	-	TRBJ2-7
TGCAGTGCTAACCTTGTCCCGGGACTAGCGGGAGGGCCCACAGATACGCAGTATTTT	CSANLVPGLAGGPTDTQYF	TRBV20-1	many	TRBD2	TRBJ2-3
TGCGCCAGCAGCCAGCACTTAGACGCCGCCTCCTATAATTCACCCCTCCACTTT	CASSQHLDAASYNSPLHF	TRBV4-3	few	-	TRBJ1-6
TGTGCCAGTAGTACCCCAGCACAGGGGAAGGGCTACACCTTC	CASSTPAQGKGYTF	TRBV19	few	TRBD1	TRBJ1-2
TGTGCCAGCAGCTTAAGGGCCCCCACTGGGGCCAACGTCCTGACTTTC	CASSLRAPTGANVLTF	TRBV7-9	many	-	TRBJ2-6
TGTGCCAGCAGTCAGACACGTTCCTACGAGCAGTACTTC	CASSQTRSYEQYF	TRBV12-3/TRBV12-4	many	-	TRBJ2-7